This T cell receptor (beta chain) appears in the sequencing data of a study of blood T cell repertoires in COVID-19. Study overall: Sources were T cells, B-cell-depleted T cells, or PBMCs; the material itself was cDNA or gDNA.

Measured with immunoSEQ multiplex PCR; TCRdb has only the in-frame clones, and not every one. The data contain approximately 250,000 clones, 86% of them singletons. The sample was peripheral blood. The clonotype originates from a man in his thirties or forties who had recovered from COVID-19.

DNA for the CDR3: TGTGCCAGCAGTTCCGGGGTAAATGGCGAGCAGTACTTC. This encodes CASSSGVNGEQYF. The chain carries TRBV6-5 and TRBJ2-7, with a possible D match to TRBD2 (5 bases). Per the germline V gene, CDR1 is MNHEY and CDR2 is SVGAGI. Trimming removed 4 bases at V and 6 bases at J, with 13 bases between. CDR3 length equals 13 residues.